One sample yielded the 32 T cell receptor beta chains listed below, sequenced in a study of blood T cells in healthy people across ages. For the second PCR, which ran for roughly 6 to 12 cycles, a sample-barcoded 5' primer and a J-beta primer mix were used. One entry per CDR3 protein, called by TCRdb with MiXCR from the 5' RACE reads. Of some 640,000 distinct CDR3 sequences listed, around 31% are singletons. Sequencing input: blood. These TCRs come from a woman over 75 in good health.

CDR3 residues: CAWSVHVGTFNEQFF. The CDR3 DNA reads as TGTGCCTGGAGTGTACATGTCGGAACGTTCAATGAGCAGTTCTTC. The V call is TRBV30, the J call TRBJ2-1; D not certain. This CDR3 is 15 amino acids long. The V gene's germline CDR1 is GTSNPN and CDR2 SVGIG (reference sequence). Trimming took 0 bases from V and 6 from J, leaving 15 bases between them.

This clonotype was observed many times. J is TRBJ1-2 and V is TRBV30; a weak D match, TRBD1 (6 bases). The ends were cut back, 1 base at V and 6 bases at J, with 18 bases in the middle. This CDR3 has 15 amino acids. Germline-derived CDR1 and CDR2 are GTSNPN and SVGIG (reference sequence). The CDR3 spells CAWSASGGRSDGYTF. The CDR3, as DNA: TGTGCCTGGAGTGCCTCCGGGGGGCGCTCGGATGGCTACACCTTC.

This clonotype was seen many times. The V and J genes are TRBV18 and TRBJ2-5, with a possible D match to TRBD1 (5 bases). The V end was cut by 1 base, the J end by 2 bases, with 8 bases between. CDR1 is KGHSH, CDR2 LQKENI, per germline. This CDR3 has 14 residues. This CDR3 is CASSPRGRQETQYF. CDR3 DNA sequence: TGTGCCAGCTCACCACGGGGCCGACAAGAGACCCAGTACTTC.

CDR3 region: CASSLTGIMNTEAFF. CDR3 bases: TGTGCCAGCAGTTTAACTGGGATCATGAACACTGAAGCTTTCTTT. The chain recombines TRBV28 with TRBJ1-1; D is unresolved. Germline V gene data show CDR1 as MDHEN and CDR2 as SYDVKM. This CDR3 contains 15 residues. V was pared by 2 bases and J by 0 bases, with 10 bases between.

Many counts were recorded for this clonotype. V and J are TRBV11-2 and TRBJ2-7; D is undetermined. V was cut by 5 bases and J by 6 bases, with 17 bases left in between. Germline V gene sequence: CDR1 SGHAT, CDR2 FQNNGV. This CDR3 has 14 amino acids. As DNA, the CDR3 is TGTGCCAGCAGCGTGACAACCAAGGATGGCGAGCAGTACTTC. This gives the protein CASSVTTKDGEQYF.

This chain joins TRBV29-1 and TRBJ1-2; 8 nucleotides match TRBD1. The trim removed 8 bases at V and 4 bases at J, leaving 9 bases unmatched. The CDR3 runs 13 residues. The V gene's germline CDR1 is SQVTM and CDR2 ANQGSEA. CDR3 sequence reads: CSYRGAGTYGYTF. CDR3 nucleotides: TGCAGCTACAGGGGGGCAGGGACCTATGGCTACACCTTC. Supplemented by reference TRBV29-1 and TRBJ1-2, the full variable domain reads SAVISQKPSRDICQRGTSLTIQCQVDSQVTMMFWYRQQPGQSLTLIATANQGSEATYESGFVIDKFPISRPNLTFSTLTVSNMSPEDSSIYLCSYRGAGTYGYTFGSGTRLTVV.

This clonotype was recorded many times. This rearrangement joins TRBV4-2 to TRBJ2-3; possible D gene TRBD2, 5 bases. V lost 0 bases and J lost 2, with 9 bases in between. The germline gives CDR1 LGHNA, CDR2 YNFKEQ. The CDR3 is 15 amino acids. Here the CDR3 DNA reads TGTGCCAGCAGCCAAGAGACGGGATTCACAGATACGCAGTATTTT. This sequence encodes CASSQETGFTDTQYF.

This clonotype was observed at least ten times. V usage is TRBV6-2 or TRBV6-3 and J usage is TRBJ1-6; D ambiguous. The CDR3 covers 13 residues. From germline, CDR1 is MNHEY and CDR2 SVGEGT. The V end lost 5 bases, the J end lost 8 bases, and 10 bases lay between the germline ends. CDR3 sequence reads: CASSRGGDSPLHF. CDR3 bases: TGTGCCAGCAGTCGGGGTGGGGATTCACCCCTCCACTTT.

In its sample, this clonotype was seen many times. The rearrangement links TRBV6-5 to TRBJ2-3, with 11 bases that match TRBD2. The CDR3 consists of 17 residues. Germline-derived CDR1 and CDR2 are MNHEY and SVGAGI. Unmatched junction bases numbered 8, after V lost 6 bases and J lost 0 bases. This CDR3 reads CASRLAGGTASTDTQYF. The DNA for the CDR3 is TGTGCCAGCAGATTAGCGGGGGGGACCGCTAGCACAGATACGCAGTATTTT.

In regard to this clonotype: This may arise from a read error, as a much more abundant clone is one base away. This chain joins TRBV7-8 and TRBJ2-3; D is unclear. The CDR3 loop spans 14 amino acids. Germline-derived CDR1 and CDR2 are SGHVS and FQNEAQ. The CDR3 DNA follows: TGTGCCGGCAGCTTATTATTAGTTACAGATACGCAGTATTTT. The encoded protein is CAGSLLLVTDTQYF.

As to this clonotype: A much larger clone lies a single base off, so this may be a read error. The chain joins TRBV5-4 to TRBJ2-5, with a tentative D call TRBD1 (6 bases). The CDR3 contains 14 residues. Germline values: CDR1 SGHNT, CDR2 YYREEE (reference sequence). The CDR3 here is CASSREQGGETRYF. The CDR3 coding sequence is TGTGCCAGCAGCCGAGAACAGGGTGGAGAGACCCGGTACTTC.

Comments on this clonotype: One end of the junction fails to match germline, which may point to a read error. This chain joins TRBV7-9 and TRBJ2-7, with a weak D call TRBD1 (6 bases). CDR3 length: 12 amino acids. The germline CDR1 and CDR2 sequences are SEHNR and FQNEAQ (reference sequence). CDR3 region: CASSQILGAGYF. For the CDR3, the DNA is TGCGCCAGCAGCCAGATTCTGGGGGCCGGGTACTTC. Variable domain in full (rest from reference TRBV7-9 and TRBJ2-7): DTGVSQNPRHKITKRGQNVTFRCDPISEHNRLYWYRQTLGQGPEFLTYFQNEAQLEKSRLLSDRFSAERPKGSFSTLEIQRTEQGDSAMYLCASSQILGAGYFGPGTRLTVT.

Ten or more counts support this clonotype. V usage is TRBV6-1 and J usage is TRBJ2-7; D is possibly TRBD1 (7 bases). The CDR3 runs 14 residues. V dropped 4 bases and J dropped 3 bases, with 13 bases sitting between them. Germline CDR1 reads MNHNS; CDR2 reads SASEGT. The DNA of the CDR3 is TGTGCCAGCAGTGCGGCAGGGGGGTACTACGAGCAGTACTTC. It encodes CASSAAGGYYEQYF.

This clonotype was detected ten times or more. The chain couples TRBV10-3 to TRBJ2-3; a weak D match, TRBD1 (6 bases). The V end lost 4 bases, the J end lost 3 bases, and 17 bases lay between the germline ends. Germline V gene data show CDR1 as ENHRY and CDR2 as SYGVKD. The CDR3 length is 16 residues. The CDR3 protein is CAISGPTGTLTDTQYF. The CDR3 DNA reads TGTGCCATCAGTGGGCCGACAGGCACACTAACAGATACGCAGTATTTT.

The chain couples TRBV10-3 to TRBJ2-7, with 7 positions matching TRBD1. Trimming cost V 10 bases and J 3 bases; bases outside gene matches: 3. The CDR3 spans 11 residues. The germline V gene encodes CDR1 ENHRY and CDR2 SYGVKD. CDR3 residues: CATGQDYEQYF. CDR3 DNA sequence: TGTGCCACTGGACAGGACTACGAGCAGTACTTC.

The rearrangement joins TRBV7-2 to TRBJ1-2; 11 bases are shared with TRBD1. The CDR3 length is 15 residues. Germline CDR1 SGHTA, CDR2 FQGNSA. Trimming at V came to 5 bases and at J to 5 bases, leaving 7 bases not matched to a gene. CDR3 region: CASSPPDRGRYGYTF. The DNA of the CDR3 is TGTGCCAGCAGCCCCCCGGACAGGGGGCGATATGGCTACACCTTC. Using reference TRBV7-2 and TRBJ1-2 for the parts outside the CDR3, the full variable domain is GAGVSQSPSNKVTEKGKDVELRCDPISGHTALYWYRQSLGQGLEFLIYFQGNSAPDKSGLPSDRFSAERTGGSVSTLTIQRTQQEDSAVYLCASSPPDRGRYGYTFGSGTRLTVV.

The chain recombines TRBV30 with TRBJ1-1; 7 bases align to TRBD1. The CDR3 contains 14 residues. CDR1 and CDR2 (germline): GTSNPN, SVGIG (reference sequence). V lost 5 bases, J lost 4 bases, and 10 bases stayed unmatched. This CDR3 is CAWVRQGIGTEAFF. CDR3 nucleotides: TGTGCCTGGGTCAGACAGGGAATTGGCACTGAAGCTTTCTTT.

J is TRBJ2-2 and V is TRBV20-1; D is perhaps TRBD1 or TRBD2 (6 bases each). V gave up 5 bases and J gave up 6 bases, with 19 bases separating them. The CDR3 runs 15 residues. Germline lookup yields CDR1 DFQATT and CDR2 SNEGSKA (reference sequence). CDR3 nucleotides: TGCAGTGCTCACTCTGGGGGGCTAGCCCCCGGGGAGCTGTTTTTT. As protein: CSAHSGGLAPGELFF.

In this sample, this clonotype turned up once. The CDR3 DNA reads as TGTGCCACCGGGACTAGCGGGGGTGCACAAGAGACCCAGTTCTTC. Protein product: CATGTSGGAQETQFF. The V call is TRBV19, the J call TRBJ2-1; 14 bases match TRBD2. Germline CDR1 reads LNHDA; CDR2 reads SQIVND (reference sequence). J lost 13 bases, V lost 10 bases, and 15 bases had no gene match. CDR3 length: 15 amino acids.

This clonotype was recorded many times. The V and J genes are TRBV9 and TRBJ2-1; D not resolved. Germline V gene sequence: CDR1 SGDLS, CDR2 YYNGEE. Trimming cost V 0 bases and J 4 bases, with 5 bases left between them. This CDR3 contains 13 residues. DNA of the CDR3: TGTGCCAGCAGCGTAGCGTGGTACAATGAGCAGTTCTTC. Protein sequence: CASSVAWYNEQFF.

As regards this clonotype: Being one base from a much bigger clone, this may be a read error. V gene TRBV2 combines with J gene TRBJ2-5; D is tentatively TRBD1 or TRBD2 (5 bases each). Trimming stripped 6 bases from V and 11 bases from J, with 25 bases between. The CDR3 is 15 residues long. Germline V lookup: CDR1 SNHLY, CDR2 FYNNEI. In DNA form, the CDR3 reads TGTGCCAGCAGCGCCAGGGACCGCTCCCGGAATGAGCAGTACTTC. Its protein is CASSARDRSRNEQYF.

V usage is TRBV27 and J usage is TRBJ1-1; TRBD1 might be the D (5 bases). Trimming shortened V by 5 bases and J by 5 bases, and 9 bases separated the two germline ends. This CDR3 spans 12 amino acids. The V gene's germline CDR1 is MNHEY and CDR2 SMNVEV (reference sequence). The CDR3 spells CASSEGRTEAFF. The CDR3 DNA is TGTGCCAGCAGTGAGGGGAGGACTGAAGCTTTCTTT.

In the case of this clonotype: Because it lacks the conserved phenylalanine or tryptophan at the end, this CDR3 is likely a read error. V and J are TRBV5-6 and TRBJ2-7; maybe TRBD1 (5 bases). The CDR3 length is 16 residues. Germline V CDR1 and CDR2: SGHDT, YYEEEE. CDR3: CAGSLFQGLSSYEQYS. The CDR3 nucleotides read TGTGCCGGCAGCCTCTTCCAGGGATTGAGTTCCTACGAGCAGTACAGC.

This clonotype came up many times. V and J are TRBV6-5 and TRBJ1-1, with TRBD1 matching over 8 bases. Germline V gene sequence: CDR1 MNHEY, CDR2 SVGAGI. The CDR3 loop spans 13 amino acids. V was clipped by 8 bases and J by 6 bases; unmatched bases: 8. The chain's CDR3 is CASQRTGLAEAFF. The CDR3 nucleotides are TGTGCCAGCCAAAGGACAGGGCTGGCTGAAGCTTTCTTT.

The table lists this clonotype with a few counts. The V call is TRBV6-6, the J call TRBJ2-5, with 8 bases lining up with TRBD1. The CDR3 is made up of 17 amino acids. The trim removed 1 base at V and 7 bases at J, leaving 14 bases unmatched. From germline, CDR1 is MNHNY and CDR2 SVGAGI (reference sequence). The CDR3 region is CASSYFSTGEVKGTQYF. The CDR3 coding sequence is TGTGCCAGCAGTTACTTCTCGACAGGGGAAGTAAAAGGGACCCAGTACTTC.

The chain recombines TRBV20-1 with TRBJ1-2, with D hard to call. Trimming removed 6 bases at V and 8 bases at J, with 25 bases between. CDR1 and CDR2 (germline): DFQATT, SNEGSKA (reference sequence). This CDR3 has 15 residues. CDR3 sequence (DNA): TGCAGTGCCCAATTCTCCCGGGGTATTCAAAGCGGCTACACCTTC. It translates to CSAQFSRGIQSGYTF.

This clonotype was found many times. This chain joins TRBV20-1 and TRBJ1-2; 8 bases line up with TRBD1. This CDR3 has 13 residues. Per germline, CDR1 DFQATT and CDR2 SNEGSKA (reference sequence). Losses at the gene ends were 3 bases for V and 8 bases for J; bases not matched to a gene: 8. CDR3 amino acids: CSASGQGAPGYTF. The CDR3 DNA reads TGCAGTGCTAGCGGCCAGGGGGCGCCCGGCTACACCTTC.

This clonotype occurred a few times. The V gene is TRBV2, the J gene TRBJ2-7; TRBD1 or TRBD2 may be the D gene (5 bases each). Between the trimmed V and J ends, which lost 6 bases and 2 bases, there was a span of 17 bases. From germline, CDR1 is SNHLY and CDR2 FYNNEI. This CDR3 is built from 15 residues. The CDR3 nucleotides are TGTGCCAGCAGCCGGGACGGACCCACCGCCTACGAGCAGTACTTC. This codes for CASSRDGPTAYEQYF.

There are a few counts of this clonotype. The V call is TRBV7-9, the J call TRBJ1-6; 7 bases fit TRBD1. The CDR3 totals 14 residues. The V gene end was trimmed by 4 bases and the J gene end by 8 bases; junction bases not matched to a gene: 5. Germline V gene lookup returns CDR1 SEHNR and CDR2 FQNEAQ (reference sequence). CDR3 protein: CASSSGTAHSPLHF. Here the CDR3 DNA reads TGTGCCAGCAGCTCTGGGACAGCCCATTCACCCCTCCACTTT.

This clonotype was seen ten or more times. The chain is built from TRBV15 and TRBJ1-2; TRBD1 agrees at 7 bases. This CDR3 contains 14 residues. Germline-derived CDR1 and CDR2 are LNHNV and YYDKDF (reference sequence). After removal of 0 bases from V and 3 bases from J, the junction contained 1 base not matched to a gene. The CDR3 region is CATSRETGHYGYTF. The CDR3, as DNA: TGTGCCACCAGCAGAGAGACAGGGCACTATGGCTACACCTTC. Filled out from reference TRBV15 and TRBJ1-2, the complete variable domain reads DAMVIQNPRYQVTQFGKPVTLSCSQTLNHNVMYWYQQKSSQAPKLLFHYYDKDFNNEADTPDNFQSRRPNTSFCFLDIRSPGLGDTAMYLCATSRETGHYGYTFGSGTRLTVV.

The sample holds a few counts of this clonotype. Being one base from a much bigger clone, this may be a read error. This sequence joins TRBV7-3 and TRBJ2-5; D is unclear. The germline V gene encodes CDR1 SGHTA and CDR2 FQGTGA. Trimming pared 5 bases from V and 3 bases from J, leaving 16 bases between. The CDR3 runs to 15 residues. CDR3 DNA: TGTGCCAGCAGCCCCCCCCCAACGGGTAAAGAGACCCAGTACTTC. Translating gives CASSPPPTGKETQYF.

The chain carries TRBV29-1 and TRBJ1-1; D is undetermined. The CDR3 has 13 amino acids. Deletions cut 3 bases from V and 5 bases from J, with 13 bases between. Germline loops: CDR1 SQVTM, CDR2 ANQGSEA. In DNA form, the CDR3 reads TGCAGCGTTGAGGCCCCACCTATTACTGAAGCTTTCTTT. Protein product: CSVEAPPITEAFF.